This T cell receptor (beta chain) was identified during a study of blood T cell repertoires in COVID-19. Study background: The United States, Italy and Spain provided the acute and convalescent COVID-19 samples. From T cells, B-cell-depleted T cells, or PBMCs came the material, which was cDNA or gDNA.

Enrolled during active infection, Seattle patients were then followed longitudinally. Trimming at V came to 6 bases and at J to 0 bases, leaving 7 bases not matched to a gene. The CDR3 covers 16 residues. The germline gives CDR1 MDHEN, CDR2 SYDVKM. Authors' methods: By means of reference gene primer amplification, nucleated cell counts were estimated. The data were produced by immunoSEQ multiplex PCR, yet TCRdb's version contains in-frame clones alone and is incomplete. V, J and clone size are those of that table, while D and trimming were read from the DNA. The sample includes approximately 290,000 clones, more than 65% of them seen just once.

Sample: peripheral blood. The sequence came from a person aged 70 to 85 with COVID-19, enrolled during active disease. V and J are TRBV28 and TRBJ2-1, with 8 bases aligning to TRBD1. CDR3: CASRPNRGSSYNEQFF. The CDR3 region has the DNA TGTGCCAGCAGGCCTAACAGGGGGAGCTCCTACAATGAGCAGTTCTTC.